This passage covers 12 T cell receptor beta chains from one sample sequenced in a study of cytomegalovirus exposure and HLA in healthy donors. The PCR made use of 60 Vbeta and 13 Jbeta primers. Using immunoSEQ multiplex PCR, the repertoire was profiled, and TCRdb retains in-frame clones only, with some absent. The data hold about 98,000 clones, with 74% observed a single time. Material for sequencing was PBMCs. Receptors originate from a male donor in good health and CMV-seronegative.

The chain couples TRBV27 to TRBJ2-7; the match to TRBD1 covers 12 bases. The CDR3 is 15 amino acids. CDR1 and CDR2 from the germline V gene are MNHEY and SMNVEV (reference sequence). J was trimmed by 3 bases and V by 8 bases; bases with no gene match: 8. The CDR3 region is CASGEGTGGFYEQYF. The DNA of the CDR3 is TGTGCCAGCGGGGAGGGGACAGGGGGCTTCTACGAGCAGTACTTC.

This chain uses TRBV5-4 with TRBJ2-7; weak D call: TRBD1 (5 bases). This CDR3 has 13 residues. Germline loops: CDR1 SGHNT, CDR2 YYREEE (reference sequence). The V gene lost 3 bases and the J gene lost 4 bases, with 11 bases spanning the gap. The DNA of the CDR3 is TGTGCCAGCAGCTCAGACAGAGAGTACGAGCAGTACTTC. Encoded protein: CASSSDREYEQYF.

This chain joins TRBV9 and TRBJ2-1; 12 nucleotides match TRBD2. The CDR3 consists of 17 residues. With 4 bases clipped from V and 7 bases from J, the junction kept 12 bases outside the gene matches. Per the germline V gene, CDR1 is SGDLS and CDR2 is YYNGEE. CDR3 amino acids: CASSFPLTSGSGNEQFF. The CDR3 DNA reads TGTGCCAGCAGCTTTCCTTTGACTAGCGGGAGTGGTAATGAGCAGTTCTTC. The variable domain in full, completed from reference TRBV9 and TRBJ2-1, reads DSGVTQTPKHLITATGQRVTLRCSPRSGDLSVYWYQQSLDQGLQFLIQYYNGEERAKGNILERFSAQQFPDLHSELNLSSLELGDSALYFCASSFPLTSGSGNEQFFGPGTRLTVL.

This clone was recorded once. This chain uses TRBV10-1 with TRBJ2-3; D is possibly TRBD2 (6 bases). This CDR3 is built from 13 residues. CDR1 and CDR2 (germline): WNHNN, SYGVQD (reference sequence). Trimming shortened V by 11 bases and J by 1 base, and 13 bases separated the two germline ends. CDR3 sequence: CASISGGTDTQYF. DNA for the CDR3: TGCGCCTCTATCTCGGGGGGCACAGATACGCAGTATTTT.

This clone was seen once. The V and J genes are TRBV6-5 and TRBJ2-7; D is unclear. V was shortened by 2 bases and J by 0 bases, with 8 bases between the two germline ends. The germline CDR1 and CDR2 sequences are MNHEY and SVGAGI. The CDR3 runs 14 residues. This CDR3 reads CASSYKLDSYEQYF. CDR3 sequence (DNA): TGTGCCAGCAGTTACAAACTTGACTCCTACGAGCAGTACTTC.

The V call is TRBV4-1, the J call TRBJ2-2; TRBD2 matches 12 bases. The V gene end was trimmed by 0 bases and the J gene end by 3 bases; junction bases not matched to a gene: 14. The CDR3 is 21 amino acids. The V gene's germline CDR1 is MGHRA and CDR2 YSYEKL. This CDR3 reads CASSQEANAMTSGSHTGELFF. CDR3 bases: TGCGCCAGCAGCCAAGAGGCTAACGCTATGACTAGCGGGAGCCACACCGGGGAGCTGTTTTTT.

Here the CDR3 reads CSVRSGETQYF. The CDR3 DNA reads as TGCAGCGTTAGGAGTGGGGAGACCCAGTACTTC. This chain connects TRBV29-1 to TRBJ2-5, with no clear D. The CDR3 extends over 11 amino acids. Per germline, CDR1 SQVTM and CDR2 ANQGSEA. V lost 5 bases, J lost 5 bases, and 9 bases lay in between.

This chain links TRBV27 with TRBJ1-2; D is perhaps TRBD1 (5 bases). CDR1 MNHEY and CDR2 SMNVEV come from the germline V gene (reference sequence). Trimming shortened V by 3 bases and J by 9 bases, and 14 bases separated the two germline ends. This CDR3 has 13 amino acids. CDR3 residues: CASSFRRASSYTF. The CDR3, as DNA: TGTGCCAGCAGTTTCCGCAGGGCGAGTAGCTACACCTTC.

The chain uses TRBV28 and TRBJ1-1; D call uncertain. CDR1 is MDHEN, CDR2 SYDVKM, per germline. The CDR3 runs 16 residues. Trimming cost V 2 bases and J 1 base, with 14 bases left between them. The chain's CDR3 is CASSLMSPDPNTEAFF. CDR3 DNA: TGTGCCAGCAGTTTAATGAGCCCCGATCCGAACACTGAAGCTTTCTTT.

CDR3 coding DNA: TGCGCCAGCAGCTGGGCTAGCGGGGACTACGAGCAGTACTTC. Translating gives CASSWASGDYEQYF. The chain is built from TRBV5-1 and TRBJ2-7; 9 nucleotides align to TRBD2. This CDR3 comprises 14 residues. The V and J ends lost 3 bases and 3 bases, in that order; junction bases with no gene match: 4. The germline V gene has CDR1 SGHRS and CDR2 YFSETQ. The full variable domain, with the rest looked up from reference TRBV5-1 and TRBJ2-7, is KAGVTQTPRYLIKTRGQQVTLSCSPISGHRSVSWYQQTPGQGLQFLFEYFSETQRNKGNFPGRFSGRQFSNSRSEMNVSTLELGDSALYLCASSWASGDYEQYFGPGTRLTVT.

V usage is TRBV27 and J usage is TRBJ2-3; D is perhaps TRBD1 (6 bases). The V gene's germline CDR1 is MNHEY and CDR2 SMNVEV (reference sequence). Between the trimmed V and J ends, which lost 6 bases and 3 bases, there was a span of 22 bases. The CDR3 length is 17 residues. The CDR3 coding sequence is TGTGCCAGCAGGGACCCTACAGGGATAGGAAGGACAGATACGCAGTATTTT. Translation gives CASRDPTGIGRTDTQYF.

In the case of this clone: The junction differs from germline at one of its ends, possibly a read error. The chain employs TRBV6-1 and TRBJ1-5; D unclear. This CDR3 has 13 amino acids. CDR1 is MNHNS and CDR2 is SASEGT in the germline V gene. CDR3 protein: CASRRATNPPQHF. The DNA of the CDR3 is TGTGCCAGCAGGCGGGCCACCAATCCGCCCCAGCATTTT.